A selection of T cell receptor beta chains follows, all from one sample in a study of human T cells and chemical hapten exposure. TCRdb re-derived calls from the RACE reads in MiXCR, one entry per CDR3 protein. The sample lists about 120,000 distinct CDR3 sequences, roughly 13% seen once, with 0.7% to 0.95% in the top ten. The specimen comprised whole blood, sampled in connection with sensitization to the hapten diphenylcyclopropenone (DPC). Receptors originate from a man between 18 and 29 years old with alopecia areata. Some clones in this sample may be carry-over from other donors' samples. Each CDR3 is given with its conserved first and last residue. A D gene is named only where the DNA matches it firmly. Clone size, where shown, is once, few, many, or a class for clones that have expanded.

many TRBJ1-1 15 - TRBV9 CASSVGSGANTEAFF TGTGCCAGCAGCGTAGGTTCAGGGGCCAACACTGAAGCTTTCTTT
many TRBJ1-6 15 - TRBV5-1 CASSLADLFDSPLHF TGCGCCAGCAGCTTGGCGGACCTTTTTGATTCACCCCTCCACTTT
few TRBJ1-2 16 - TRBV7-8 CASGERRRGINYGYTF TGTGCCAGCGGGGAGAGAAGACGCGGGATAAACTATGGCTACACCTTC
- TRBJ1-1 15 - TRBV28 CASSFIVRTNTEAFF TGTGCCAGCAGTTTTATAGTCAGGACGAACACTGAAGCTTTCTTT
- TRBJ2-1 17 TRBD2 TRBV4-3 CASSHLGASGDYNEQFF TGCGCCAGCAGCCACCTCGGGGCTAGCGGGGACTACAATGAGCAGTTCTTC
- TRBJ1-1 12 - TRBV29-1 CSVREGNTEAFF TGCAGCGTCAGGGAGGGGAACACTGAAGCTTTCTTT
- TRBJ1-3 15 TRBD1 TRBV7-2 CASHRTGLGGNTIYF TGTGCCTCTCACCGGACAGGGTTGGGCGGAAACACCATATATTTT
- TRBJ2-1 14 TRBD2 TRBV10-3 CAISSGGAYNEQFF TGTGCCATCAGCAGCGGGGGGGCTTACAATGAGCAGTTCTTC
- TRBJ1-5 15 TRBD1 TRBV20-1 CSARETGASNQPQHF TGCAGTGCTAGGGAGACAGGGGCTAGCAATCAGCCCCAGCATTTT
few TRBJ2-2 14 - TRBV5-8 CASSLGRLTGELFF TGTGCCAGCAGCTTAGGCAGACTCACCGGGGAGCTGTTTTTT
- TRBJ2-5 16 - TRBV4-1 CASSPRGGLVQETQYF TGCGCCAGCAGCCCCCGTGGGGGATTGGTCCAAGAGACCCAGTACTTC
- TRBJ2-7 14 TRBD1 TRBV6-5 CASSYLRGSGEQYF TGTGCCAGCAGTTACCTCAGGGGGTCGGGCGAGCAGTACTTC
few TRBJ1-4 14 - TRBV6-2/TRBV6-3 CASTDGGAAEKLFF TGTGCCAGCACCGACGGGGGCGCGGCTGAAAAACTGTTTTTT
few TRBJ2-5 16 TRBD1 TRBV3-1 CASSPRQGNMQETQYF TGTGCCAGCAGCCCCCGACAGGGTAATATGCAAGAGACCCAGTACTTC
- TRBJ1-1 12 - TRBV6-6 CASSYLNTEAFF TGTGCCAGCAGTTACCTTAACACTGAAGCTTTCTTT
- TRBJ1-2 14 - TRBV7-2 CASSLSRVAGGYTF TGTGCCAGCAGCTTATCTCGTGTGGCGGGCGGCTACACCTTC
- TRBJ1-1 13 - TRBV2 CASSAGMNTEAFF TGTGCCAGCAGCGCGGGAATGAACACTGAAGCTTTCTTT
few TRBJ2-1 12 - TRBV4-3 CASSQEGVEQFF TGCGCCAGCAGCCAAGAAGGGGTTGAGCAGTTCTTC
- TRBJ1-1 17 - TRBV5-1 CASSLAEAGRGKTEAFF TGCGCCAGCAGCTTGGCGGAGGCAGGGAGGGGGAAGACTGAAGCTTTCTTT
- TRBJ2-5 14 - TRBV12-3/TRBV12-4 CASSLAPAQETQYF TGTGCCAGCAGTTTAGCTCCGGCCCAAGAGACCCAGTACTTC
few TRBJ2-1 15 TRBD1 TRBV9 CASSLRDRSYNEQFF TGTGCCAGCAGCCTCCGGGACAGGTCCTACAATGAGCAGTTCTTC
few TRBJ1-1 13 - TRBV12-3/TRBV12-4 CASTGDRKTEAFF TGTGCCAGCACCGGGGACCGAAAGACTGAAGCTTTCTTT
few TRBJ1-5 13 - TRBV7-9 CASSPGQSQPQHF TGTGCCAGCAGCCCAGGACAGAGTCAGCCCCAGCATTTT
- TRBJ1-3 15 - TRBV6-2/TRBV6-3 CASRSGTHSGNTIYF TGTGCCAGCAGATCTGGGACACACTCTGGAAACACCATATATTTT
few TRBJ2-3 18 TRBD2 TRBV6-2/TRBV6-3 CASSYSLAGAPGTDTQYF TGTGCCAGCAGTTATTCCCTAGCGGGGGCCCCTGGCACAGATACGCAGTATTTT
few TRBJ2-1 13 - TRBV15 CATSTGDYNEQFF TGTGCCACCAGCACGGGGGACTACAATGAGCAGTTCTTC
- TRBJ1-1 14 TRBD1 TRBV7-3 CASSSEWTGAKAFF TGTGCCAGCAGCTCTGAGTGGACAGGGGCAAAAGCTTTCTTT
few TRBJ1-2 15 - TRBV18 CASSPPPTGKDGYTF TGTGCCAGCTCACCCCCTCCGACAGGCAAGGATGGCTACACCTTC
- TRBJ2-5 12 - TRBV7-2 CASSPNRETQYF TGTGCCAGCAGCCCTAACAGAGAGACCCAGTACTTC
- TRBJ2-3 15 - TRBV18 CASSPPRVQGDTQYF TGTGCCAGCTCACCACCAAGGGTCCAGGGAGATACGCAGTATTTT
- TRBJ1-2 14 - TRBV2 CASSVADGSYGYTF TGTGCCAGCAGTGTCGCGGACGGTAGCTATGGCTACACCTTC
many TRBJ1-5 13 - TRBV6-2/TRBV6-3 CASTAGFNQPQHF TGTGCCAGCACCGCCGGGTTTAATCAGCCCCAGCATTTT
- TRBJ2-4 12 - TRBV10-3 CAIGMTKNIQYF TGTGCCATCGGTATGACCAAAAACATTCAGTACTTC
many TRBJ1-6 15 - TRBV11-2 CASSLVRGKGSPLHF TGTGCCAGCAGCTTAGTACGGGGAAAGGGTTCACCCCTCCACTTT
- TRBJ1-5 14 - TRBV5-5 CASGRGGGNQPQHF TGTGCCAGCGGAAGGGGAGGCGGCAATCAGCCCCAGCATTTT
- TRBJ1-1 14 TRBD1 TRBV7-9 CATSTGTGGTEAFF TGTGCCACCTCCACCGGGACAGGGGGCACTGAAGCTTTCTTT
- TRBJ1-1 18 - TRBV7-3 CASSLFGRGLRMNTEAFF TGTGCCAGCAGCTTATTCGGCAGGGGTCTGCGGATGAACACTGAAGCTTTCTTT
once TRBJ1-4 12 - TRBV5-1 CASRGVNEKLFF TGCGCCAGCAGAGGAGTAAATGAAAAACTGTTTTTT
many TRBJ2-7 13 - TRBV7-9 CASSLEGTYEQYF TGTGCCAGCAGCTTAGAGGGCACATACGAGCAGTACTTC
many TRBJ1-2 13 - TRBV12-3/TRBV12-4 CASHPGAYYGYTF TGTGCCAGCCACCCAGGGGCGTACTATGGCTACACCTTC
- TRBJ2-2 14 - TRBV27 CASSLQYNTGELFF TGTGCCAGCAGTTTACAGTACAACACCGGGGAGCTGTTTTTT
many TRBJ2-5 16 TRBD2 TRBV11-2 CASSLELAGLKETQYF TGTGCCAGCAGCTTAGAACTAGCGGGTTTGAAAGAGACCCAGTACTTC
few TRBJ2-2 12 - TRBV10-1 CASSSGAGELFF TGCGCCAGCTCGTCCGGGGCCGGGGAGCTGTTTTTT
once TRBJ1-1 16 TRBD1 TRBV9 CASSITPGGADTEAFF TGTGCCAGCAGCATAACACCAGGGGGCGCGGACACTGAAGCTTTCTTT
few TRBJ2-5 14 - TRBV20-1 CSAGTSGTRKTQYF TGCAGTGCTGGAACATCCGGGACAAGAAAGACCCAGTACTTC
- TRBJ1-2 15 - TRBV6-2/TRBV6-3 CASKDSPGDDYGYTF TGTGCCAGCAAGGACAGCCCTGGGGATGACTATGGCTACACCTTC
- TRBJ1-1 15 TRBD1 TRBV6-6 CASRRIQGADGEAFF TGTGCCAGCAGACGCATACAGGGGGCCGACGGTGAAGCTTTCTTT
- TRBJ1-4 14 TRBD1 TRBV11-1 CASSRQGTREKLFF TGTGCCAGCAGCCGACAGGGGACGAGAGAAAAACTGTTTTTT
- TRBJ1-2 14 - TRBV28 CASSLAGAGYGYTF TGTGCCAGCAGTTTAGCAGGGGCGGGCTATGGCTACACCTTC
- TRBJ1-2 13 - TRBV6-4 CATIQPASYGYTF TGTGCCACCATCCAGCCCGCTTCCTATGGCTACACCTTC
- TRBJ2-7 15 - TRBV11-2 CASSLESGSSYEQYF TGTGCCAGCAGCTTAGAATCGGGGAGCTCCTACGAGCAGTACTTC
few TRBJ1-2 13 TRBD1 TRBV12-3/TRBV12-4 CASSTDREYGYTF TGTGCCAGCAGCACCGACAGGGAATACGGCTACACCTTC
many TRBJ1-1 15 - TRBV4-3 CASSQVAGDGTEAFF TGCGCCAGCAGCCAAGTCGCAGGGGATGGCACTGAAGCTTTCTTT